The entry below describes one T cell receptor beta chain. No cell sorting was done before RNA was extracted from the tissue. This CDR3 spans 16 amino acids. Trimming removed 7 bases at V and 0 bases at J, with 16 bases between. CDR1 and CDR2 from the germline V gene are MNHEY and SVGAGI. This entry belongs to a study of tumor and adjacent non-tumor tissue in lung cancer. On the study more broadly: There were approximately twelve adenocarcinoma, a couple of squamous cell carcinoma and 1 small cell lung cancer cases.

TCRbeta libraries were built with three rounds of nested PCR, modified from ARM-PCR. TCRdb reprocessed the multiplex PCR reads via MiXCR and lists one record per CDR3 protein. The table includes fewer than 150,000 distinct CDR3 sequences, around 61% detected once. Sequences were obtained from lung tumor tissue. The genes are TRBV6-5 and TRBJ1-5; tentative D call: TRBD1 (6 bases). This TCR came from a man between 60 and 70 years old with small cell lung cancer. Here the CDR3 reads CASMIRTAHSNQPQHF. In DNA form, the CDR3 reads TGTGCCAGCATGATTCGGACAGCTCATAGCAATCAGCCCCAGCATTTT.